This TCR beta chain was documented in a study of cytomegalovirus exposure and HLA in healthy donors. Findings and limits, study-wide: What was likely a sequencing artifact was a cluster of highly shared sequence variants.

The study ran its PCR with 60 Vbeta and 13 Jbeta primers. The assay was immunoSEQ multiplex PCR, and TCRdb's table has in-frame clones only and misses some. This sample has about 140,000 clones; less than 10% occur once, and the top ten carry roughly 1.9%. On this clone itself: Its antigen is not known.

Germline V CDR1 and CDR2: SGHNT, YYREEE (reference sequence). This CDR3 contains 15 residues. After removal of 4 bases from V and 9 bases from J, the junction contained 8 bases not matched to a gene. The sequenced material came from PBMCs. This TCR was recovered from a male donor in good health and CMV-seronegative. J is TRBJ2-1 and V is TRBV5-4, with 12 positions matching TRBD1. The CDR3 DNA is TGTGCCAGCAGCCCGGGACAGGGGGCAGCAAGTGAGCAGTTCTTC. Translation gives CASSPGQGAASEQFF.